This T cell receptor (beta chain) comes out of a study of blood T cell repertoires in COVID-19. For the study at large: Samples representing acute and convalescent COVID-19 were sourced from the United States, Italy and Spain.

The repertoire was sequenced with immunoSEQ multiplex PCR; TCRdb's copy has only in-frame clones and lacks some. Of 250,000 to 300,000 clones in the sample, roughly 86% were seen once. J was trimmed by 6 bases and V by 4 bases; bases with no gene match: 22. The CDR3 extends over 18 amino acids. Germline loops: CDR1 SGHRS, CDR2 YFSETQ. Material: peripheral blood. The TCR comes from a woman aged 30 to 39 with COVID-19, enrolled during active disease. The V gene is TRBV5-1, the J gene TRBJ2-7, with TRBD2 matching 7 bases. The CDR3 DNA reads as TGCGCCAGCAGCCCCCTTTCGGGGGGAGGGCCAAGGAGATCCGAGCAGTACTTC. This gives the protein CASSPLSGGGPRRSEQYF.